The following is a T cell receptor beta chain sequence with its context. Its antigen remains undetermined. No quality values exist for individual bases; no much larger clone is one base distant. This sample is drawn from a study of OX40 agonist ivuxolimab in advanced cancers. Regarding the study in general: Ivuxolimab was a fully human IgG2 agonistic monoclonal antibody targeting the costimulatory receptor OX40 (CD134). Prior anti-PD-1, anti-PD-L1 or anti-CTLA-4 therapy was permitted, and 40% of dose-escalation patients had received checkpoint inhibitors. Intravenous ivuxolimab was administered to patients every 2 weeks at six dose levels: 0.01, 0.1, 0.3, 1.5, 3 and 10 mg/kg. The paper describes the monotherapy dose-escalation part (N of about 50 patients) of the phase I trial of ivuxolimab. The dose-escalation cohort was roughly 87% male with a mean age of about 60 years, ranging from roughly 23 to 80. The point of sequencing TCRbeta in the periphery was to test whether ivuxolimab changed TCR sequence diversity and drove clonal T-cell expansion. Three dose-escalation patients achieved partial responses, one with hepatocellular carcinoma and two with cutaneous melanoma. Of the 52 patients in dose escalation, 19 had hepatocellular carcinoma, around 15 had melanoma, 9 had renal cell carcinoma and 9 had head and neck cancer. Summary of the overall study and its limitations: After ivuxolimab, more expanded clones were found on average in CD8+ T cells than in CD4+ T cells. Which antigens the clonally expanded peripheral T cells were specific for was not determined. In the 0.1-3.0 mg/kg groups, partial responders had among the lowest normalized peripheral clonal expansion, particularly in CD8+ T cells. Low levels of normalized T-cell clonal expansion were also seen in some patients who did not respond. At doses from 0.1 to 3.0 mg/kg, clonal expansion was seen in both CD4+ and CD8+ blood T cells between baseline and week 6.

The trial excluded patients who had a history of autoimmune disease or who were on systemic immunosuppression. Peripheral blood for TCR sequencing was collected from all dose cohorts at baseline, on cycle 4 day 1, and on cycle 7 day 1. The samples were taken from a phase I, first-in-human, multicenter, open-label dose-escalation trial of ivuxolimab. Adults with locally advanced or metastatic head and neck squamous cell, hepatocellular, melanoma or renal cell carcinoma were enrolled in the trial. CD4+ and CD8+ T cells were sorted separately from peripheral blood before TCR sequencing. From cysteine to phenylalanine, the CDR3 is 15 amino acids long. The read is trimmed to its CDR3 DNA, 45 bases read in frame from base 1. V is cut by 5 bases and J by 4 bases, and the space between the germline ends is 20 bases. Based on the germline V gene, the CDR1 and CDR2 sequences are SQVTM and ANQGSEA. Genomic DNA was extracted from sorted cells for sequencing of the TCRbeta CDR3 region. The immunoSEQ Assay was used to sequence the TCRbeta CDR3 regions. Held by TCRdb, this immuneACCESS table contains in-frame sequences only and omits some clones. Under half of the omission traces to an unresolved V gene where checked; the cause of the rest is unknown. The sample table holds roughly 50,000 clones, of which approximately 90% were seen once. The top ten clones comprise approximately 7.9% of the sample.

Specimen: CD4+ or CD8+ T cells sorted from blood, collected in a trial of the OX40 agonist ivuxolimab. In this chain, TRBV29-1 is recombined with TRBJ1-2, with TRBD1 perhaps the D gene, on 6 matching bases. The sequence was obtained from an adult with an advanced solid tumor such as melanoma, head and neck, liver or kidney cancer. The nucleotides are TGCAGCGTTTCTACACAGGGCTTCAGTAGCTATGGCTACACCTTC. The encoded protein is CSVSTQGFSSYGYTF.